The present entry profiles one T cell receptor (beta chain) with its context. A quantity of about 0.5 to 1 ug RNA underwent reverse transcription using random hexamers. TCRdb redid the calling of the immunoSEQ multiplex PCR reads with MiXCR, one entry per CDR3 protein. The repertoire holds roughly 190,000 distinct CDR3 sequences, with around 95% as singletons. This sample was taken from a study of CD8 T cells in Susac syndrome. At the level of the study: Intravenous immunoglobulin alone or corticosteroids were being given to patients with Susac syndrome at blood draw, unless they were therapy-naive.

V was trimmed by 0 bases and J by 10 bases, leaving 8 bases between them. The CDR3 extends over 13 amino acids. CDR1 is SGDLS and CDR2 is YYNGEE in the germline V gene. This TCR derives from a human donor with Susac syndrome. The chain recombines TRBV9 with TRBJ1-6, with D unresolved. Sequencing was done on a sample of CD4+ T cells from PBMCs. The CDR3 sequence is CASSVAQESPLHF. The CDR3 DNA is TGTGCCAGCAGCGTAGCCCAGGAGTCACCCCTCCACTTT.